The entry below gives a single T cell receptor (beta chain) sequence along with its context. What it binds is unknown. Any patient presenting with uncontrolled infection, other autoimmune disease, pregnancy or lactation was left out. The diagnostic basis comprised clinical symptoms, serum thyroxine and TRAb, thyroid ultrasound and orbital computed tomography. Trimming took off 4 bases at V and 3 bases at J, with 12 bases between the two ends. Germline V gives CDR1 KGHDR, CDR2 SFDVKD. CDR3 length equals 15 residues. The entry originates in a study of T cells in Graves' hyperthyroidism and ophthalmopathy. Study-wide context: Before any treatment, at initial diagnosis, peripheral blood was collected. Study results and caveats: Most thyroid-expanded clonotypes above 0.001 were also found in blood.

Amplification yielded TCR beta CDR3 regions, with RNA transcripts as the source. Researchers ran a first-round RT-PCR on the TCR CDR3 using the HTBI primer set. TCRdb re-called the multiplex PCR reads with MiXCR, one entry per CDR3 protein. The sample lists around 690,000 distinct CDR3 sequences, roughly 17% occurring once. The sequenced sample consisted of blood. V usage is TRBV24-1 and J usage is TRBJ2-1; D remains ambiguous. The receptor's source is a middle-aged man with Graves' hyperthyroidism. The CDR3 bases are TGTGCCACCAGTGAGCGGACCGCTGGCTACAATGAGCAGTTCTTC. Translated: CATSERTAGYNEQFF.